The 27 T cell receptor beta chains reported below all come from one sample, sequenced in a study of CXCR3-negative and CXCR3-positive naive CD8 T cells. Which antigens these TCRs recognize remains unknown. TRB cDNA was prepared as libraries by UMI-labeled 5' RACE. TCRdb reprocessed the 5' RACE reads; each CDR3 protein has one entry and no DNA is given. Its clone listing holds 84,000 or so distinct CDR3 sequences. The study's findings and limits: More hydrophobic TRB CDR3s occurred in CXCR3-positive than in CXCR3-negative naive cells.

Sequencing was done on a sample of naive CXCR3+ CD8+ T cells from blood. Stated subset: CD45RO-CCR7+CD27+CD95- naive CD8+ T cells expressing CXCR3 (TNR3+). These receptors were taken from a human donor in good health. Some clones in this sample may be carry-over from other donors' samples.

The V call is TRBV5-1, the J call TRBJ2-7; TCRdb designates TRBD2, a call that cannot be tested without DNA. The length of the CDR3 is 17 residues. The germline V gene has CDR1 SGHRS and CDR2 YFSETQ. The CDR3 sequence is CASSLAVLEGLTYEQYF.

This CDR3 reads CASTGGEDYGYTF. The rearrangement links TRBV12-3 or TRBV12-4 to TRBJ1-2; TCRdb indicates TRBD1, and absent DNA this call remains unverified. There are 13 residues in the CDR3.

The chain has TRBV7-6 and TRBJ2-2. This CDR3 spans 14 amino acids. CDR1 SGHVS and CDR2 FNYEAQ come from the germline V gene. The chain's CDR3 is CASSLTLEQGELFF.

The V and J genes are TRBV20-1 and TRBJ1-1; the TCRdb D gene call, TRBD1, has no DNA to confirm it. Germline values: CDR1 DFQATT, CDR2 SNEGSKA (reference sequence). CDR3 length equals 15 residues. CDR3 in amino acids: CSTGTGSIVGTEAFF.

The V gene is TRBV28, the J gene TRBJ2-7; as DNA is missing, the TRBD1 call by TCRdb cannot be tested. Germline CDR1 MDHEN, CDR2 SYDVKM. The CDR3 totals 15 residues. The CDR3 loop reads CASRGGGAPSYEQYF.

The V and J genes are TRBV5-6 and TRBJ2-1. Looked up from germline, CDR1 is SGHDT and CDR2 is YYEEEE. The CDR3 is made up of 13 amino acids. This chain's CDR3 is CDSSWDGLKRQFF. The full variable domain, completed using reference TRBV5-6 and TRBJ2-1, is DAGVTQSPTHLIKTRGQQVTLRCSPKSGHDTVSWYQQALGQGPQFIFQYYEEEERQRGNFPDRFSGHQFPNYSSELNVNALLLGDSALYLCDSSWDGLKRQFFGPGTRLTVL.

The rearrangement links TRBV5-1 to TRBJ2-3; TCRdb returns TRBD1, unconfirmable since there is no DNA. The CDR3 totals 15 residues. Per germline, CDR1 SGHRS and CDR2 YFSETQ. Here the CDR3 reads CASSLDPGWADTQYF.

The V call is TRBV14, the J call TRBJ2-5. The CDR3 contains 14 residues. The germline V gene has CDR1 SGHDN and CDR2 FVKESK. The CDR3 reads CASSQGPGQETQYF.

The V gene is TRBV7-9, the J gene TRBJ2-7. This CDR3 region has 14 residues. The germline CDR1 and CDR2 sequences are SEHNR and FQNEAQ (reference sequence). CDR3 sequence reads: CASSAFSGDYEQYF. Complete variable domain (other parts from reference TRBV7-9 and TRBJ2-7): DTGVSQNPRHKITKRGQNVTFRCDPISEHNRLYWYRQTLGQGPEFLTYFQNEAQLEKSRLLSDRFSAERPKGSFSTLEIQRTEQGDSAMYLCASSAFSGDYEQYFGPGTRLTVT.

J is TRBJ1-5 and V is TRBV19; TCRdb's D call, TRBD1, is unchecked because there is no DNA. The CDR3 is 19 residues long. Germline CDR1 and CDR2: LNHDA and SQIVND (reference sequence). This chain's CDR3 is CASSIVIRDRRDSNQPQHF. Combining the CDR3 with reference TRBV19 and TRBJ1-5 gives the whole variable domain DGGITQSPKYLFRKEGQNVTLSCEQNLNHDAMYWYRQDPGQGLRLIYYSQIVNDFQKGDIAEGYSVSREKKESFPLTVTSAQKNPTAFYLCASSIVIRDRRDSNQPQHFGDGTRLSIL.

The V and J genes are TRBV7-9 and TRBJ1-1. The germline V gene encodes CDR1 SEHNR and CDR2 FQNEAQ (reference sequence). This CDR3 is built from 14 residues. CDR3: CASSLDTSRTEAFF.

The V and J genes are TRBV7-9 and TRBJ2-1; TCRdb's D call, TRBD2, is unchecked because there is no DNA. The germline CDR1 and CDR2 sequences are SEHNR and FQNEAQ (reference sequence). The CDR3 has 14 residues. This CDR3 is CASAVLDVYNEQFF.

The rearrangement links TRBV7-2 to TRBJ2-3; TCRdb proposes TRBD1, but this gene call is untestable without DNA. This CDR3 contains 16 residues. The germline CDR1 and CDR2 sequences are SGHTA and FQGNSA. The CDR3 protein is CASSLPRDRATDTQYF.

CDR3 in amino acids: CASSFPGNEQFF. This rearrangement joins TRBV7-9 to TRBJ2-1; the TCRdb D gene call, TRBD1, has no DNA to confirm it. CDR1 is SEHNR, CDR2 FQNEAQ, per germline (reference sequence). CDR3 size: 12 residues.

J is TRBJ1-1 and V is TRBV4-3. This CDR3 has 16 residues. Germline-derived CDR1 and CDR2 are LGHNA and YSLEER. CDR3 loop: CASSQDRVDPNTEAFF.

V is TRBV4-1 and J is TRBJ1-4; checking the TCRdb D call of TRBD1 is not possible without DNA. CDR3 length equals 14 residues. Per germline, CDR1 MGHRA and CDR2 YSYEKL. Here the CDR3 reads CASSPQGQVGKLFF.

The gene calls are TRBV28 and TRBJ2-2; TCRdb proposes TRBD2, but this gene call is untestable without DNA. From germline, CDR1 is MDHEN and CDR2 SYDVKM. The CDR3 runs 19 residues. The CDR3 spells CASSLGVWEAQTNTGELFF.

This chain links TRBV6-1 with TRBJ2-3. Germline V CDR1 and CDR2: MNHNS, SASEGT. There are 15 residues in the CDR3. CDR3 loop: CASSEEDGSTDTQYF.

The rearrangement joins TRBV7-9 to TRBJ2-1. This CDR3 region has 11 residues. Germline V gives CDR1 SEHNR, CDR2 FQNEAQ (reference sequence). The CDR3 sequence is CASSLDSEQFF.

This rearrangement joins TRBV20-1 to TRBJ2-1; the TRBD2 assignment by TCRdb is unverifiable without DNA. This CDR3 contains 14 residues. In germline, CDR1 is DFQATT, CDR2 SNEGSKA (reference sequence). The CDR3 here is CSATTSGDYNEQFF.

This chain uses TRBV12-3 or TRBV12-4 with TRBJ2-7. The CDR3 extends over 14 amino acids. CDR3 in amino acids: CASSFSLIPYEQYF.

The chain is built from TRBV12-3 or TRBV12-4 and TRBJ1-5; TCRdb names TRBD1, which stays unverified in the absence of DNA. The CDR3 loop spans 16 amino acids. CDR3 amino acids: CASTQTGAYSNQPQHF.

The V and J genes are TRBV7-9 and TRBJ1-2; the TCRdb D gene call, TRBD1, has no DNA to confirm it. CDR1 and CDR2 (germline): SEHNR, FQNEAQ (reference sequence). This CDR3 comprises 14 residues. CDR3: CASTPLARETGYTF.

V and J are TRBV20-1 and TRBJ2-7; TCRdb selects TRBD2, and the lack of DNA leaves this call unchecked. The CDR3 totals 15 residues. CDR1 DFQATT and CDR2 SNEGSKA come from the germline V gene (reference sequence). The CDR3 sequence is CSADTTSGTINEQYF.

This CDR3 reads CSVDGQGETYEQYF. The chain recombines TRBV29-1 with TRBJ2-7; TCRdb proposes TRBD1, but this gene call is untestable without DNA. The CDR3 is 14 residues long. The germline V gene encodes CDR1 SQVTM and CDR2 ANQGSEA.

This chain connects TRBV3-1 to TRBJ2-1. There are 15 residues in the CDR3. In germline, CDR1 is LGHDT, CDR2 YNNKEL (reference sequence). CDR3 residues: CASSQAWGTYNEQFF.

This sequence joins TRBV6-5 and TRBJ2-2; as DNA is missing, the TRBD2 call by TCRdb cannot be tested. The germline V gene has CDR1 MNHEY and CDR2 SVGAGI. The CDR3 is 17 residues long. This chain's CDR3 is CASSYFGLAGDTGELFF.